The sequence of this T cell receptor (beta chain) was determined in a study of human T cells and chemical hapten exposure. TCRdb re-called the RACE reads with MiXCR, one entry per CDR3 protein. The sample consists of roughly 50,000 distinct CDR3 sequences, approximately 10% of them appearing once. This sample's time point: patch test 1, 2 weeks after DPC sensitization. Treatment in this sample: therapeutic diphenylcyclopropenone sensitization with weekly scalp DPC. It was from unfractionated whole blood that total RNA was extracted. The origin of this receptor is a woman between 40 and 55 years old with alopecia areata. Some clones in this sample may be carry-over from other donors' samples. Specimen: whole blood, collected in connection with sensitization to the hapten diphenylcyclopropenone (DPC).

The CDR3, as DNA: TGTGCCAGCCGGGACGGTCCCGGGAACACTGAAGCTTTCTTT. Translated: CASRDGPGNTEAFF. The V and J genes are TRBV6-5 and TRBJ1-1; maybe TRBD1 (5 bases). With 8 bases removed from V and 1 base from J, the gap between germline ends came to 14 bases. CDR1 and CDR2 from the germline V gene are MNHEY and SVGAGI. The CDR3 runs 14 residues.